These 25 T cell receptor beta chains originate from one sample sequenced in a study of cytomegalovirus exposure and HLA in healthy donors. Primers: 60 Vbeta forward and 13 Jbeta reverse. Some clones are missing from TCRdb's copy, which holds only in-frame ones; the method was immunoSEQ multiplex PCR. The data contain around 100,000 clones, about 81% of them singletons. Sequencing was done on a sample of PBMCs. Every receptor here comes from a man aged 50-60 years in good health and CMV-seronegative.

The genes are TRBV19 and TRBJ2-7; 9 nucleotides align to TRBD1. J lost 2 bases, V lost 6 bases, and 11 bases had no gene match. The germline gives CDR1 LNHDA, CDR2 SQIVND (reference sequence). CDR3 length: 16 residues. CDR3 loop: CASSPTGTGSPYEQYF. CDR3 coding DNA: TGTGCCAGTAGCCCAACCGGGACAGGGTCACCCTACGAGCAGTACTTC.

The chain joins TRBV27 to TRBJ2-6; 10 bases align to TRBD1. This CDR3 region has 20 residues. CDR1 and CDR2 from the germline V gene are MNHEY and SMNVEV (reference sequence). V trimming: 2 bases; J trimming: 0 bases; junction bases outside the gene matches: 10. The CDR3: CASSLRTGGRSGSGANVLTF. The CDR3, as DNA: TGTGCCAGCAGTTTAAGGACAGGGGGTCGATCAGGCTCTGGGGCCAACGTCCTGACTTTC.

The chain recombines TRBV29-1 with TRBJ1-1; D remains unclear. Per germline, CDR1 SQVTM and CDR2 ANQGSEA. This CDR3 region has 14 residues. The germline V and J ends were trimmed by 4 bases and 0 bases, with 12 bases remaining between them. CDR3 amino acids: CSVVGVVVNTEAFF. DNA for the CDR3: TGCAGCGTTGTCGGGGTAGTGGTGAACACTGAAGCTTTCTTT.

The chain links TRBV7-6 to TRBJ1-1, with TRBD1 as a possible D gene (5 bases). V was clipped by 5 bases and J by 0 bases, with 7 bases between them. CDR3 length: 13 amino acids. CDR1 is SGHVS, CDR2 FNYEAQ, per germline. CDR3 protein: CASSPGLNTEAFF. CDR3 coding DNA: TGTGCCAGCAGCCCAGGGTTGAACACTGAAGCTTTCTTT.

The chain recombines TRBV7-2 with TRBJ1-2, with TRBD1 as a possible D gene (6 bases). Per germline, CDR1 SGHTA and CDR2 FQGNSA. The CDR3 sequence is 15 residues long. Trimming took off 1 base at V and 2 bases at J, with 11 bases between the two ends. Here the CDR3 reads CASSLVGQKNYGYTF. The DNA of the CDR3 is TGTGCCAGCAGCTTAGTTGGACAGAAAAACTATGGCTACACCTTC.

The CDR3 spells CASSYIGGSNSPLHF. The DNA of the CDR3 is TGTGCCAGCAGCTACATTGGGGGCAGCAATTCACCCCTCCACTTT. The J gene is TRBJ1-6, the V gene TRBV28; tentatively, D is TRBD1 (6 bases). V lost 6 bases, J lost 7 bases, and 16 bases lay in between. Germline CDR1 reads MDHEN; CDR2 reads SYDVKM. This CDR3 has 15 residues.

This chain connects TRBV14 to TRBJ1-6; possible D gene TRBD1, 5 bases. V dropped 6 bases and J dropped 5 bases, with 11 bases sitting between them. CDR3 length equals 14 residues. CDR1 and CDR2 from the germline V gene are SGHDN and FVKESK. CDR3 residues: CASRRLQDNSPLHF. DNA for the CDR3: TGTGCCAGCAGACGTTTACAGGATAATTCACCCCTCCACTTT.

This rearrangement joins TRBV19 to TRBJ1-1; D perhaps matches TRBD1 (5 bases). The germline V gene encodes CDR1 LNHDA and CDR2 SQIVND (reference sequence). The length of the CDR3 is 15 residues. Deletions cut 1 base from V and 2 bases from J, with 11 bases between. Written as DNA, the CDR3 is TGTGCCAGTAGTATAGGGATTACAGGTAACACTGAAGCTTTCTTT. Amino acids: CASSIGITGNTEAFF.

This clone was picked up a small number of times. A read error may produce the germline difference seen at one junction end. The rearrangement uses TRBV28 and TRBJ1-2; a weak D match, TRBD1 (5 bases). The CDR3 runs to 12 residues. From germline, CDR1 is MDHEN and CDR2 SYDVKM. The CDR3 here is CASSLSGYGYTF. In nucleotides, the CDR3 is TGTGCCAGCAGTTTATCAGGGTATGGTTACACCTTC.

The rearrangement uses TRBV19 and TRBJ2-1; 11 nucleotides line up with TRBD1. V dropped 6 bases and J dropped 6; count of bases not matched to a gene: 7. The V gene's germline CDR1 is LNHDA and CDR2 SQIVND (reference sequence). The CDR3 contains 15 residues. Written as DNA, the CDR3 is TGTGCCAGTAGCACCGGGACAGGGGGGATCAATGAGCAGTTCTTC. This translates into CASSTGTGGINEQFF.

This clone was recorded once. V is TRBV19 and J is TRBJ2-2; 7 nucleotides agree with TRBD1. Trimming took 3 bases from V and 2 from J; bases not matched to a gene: 9. Germline CDR1 and CDR2: LNHDA and SQIVND (reference sequence). There are 17 residues in the CDR3. The CDR3 reads CASSIPGQSSNTGELFF. CDR3 DNA: TGTGCCAGTAGTATCCCGGGACAGAGTTCAAACACCGGGGAGCTGTTTTTT. The variable domain in full, with the rest retrieved from reference TRBV19 and TRBJ2-2, is DGGITQSPKYLFRKEGQNVTLSCEQNLNHDAMYWYRQDPGQGLRLIYYSQIVNDFQKGDIAEGYSVSREKKESFPLTVTSAQKNPTAFYLCASSIPGQSSNTGELFFGEGSRLTVL.

This clone was recorded only once. The V gene is TRBV28, the J gene TRBJ1-5; 8 nucleotides agree with TRBD1. The CDR3 contains 22 residues. CDR1 and CDR2 from the germline V gene are MDHEN and SYDVKM. Trimming at V came to 1 base and at J to 3 bases, leaving 23 bases not matched to a gene. The CDR3 nucleotides read TGTGCCAGCAGTTTATTCGAGTTCCGGGACAGGTGGCTGAGAATCCACAATCAGCCCCAGCATTTT. Translating it yields CASSLFEFRDRWLRIHNQPQHF.

This clone was seen only a few times. The chain recombines TRBV7-8 with TRBJ2-3, with 9 bases lining up with TRBD2. Germline CDR1 SGHVS, CDR2 FQNEAQ. There are 15 residues in the CDR3. Unmatched junction bases numbered 4, after V lost 4 bases and J lost 2 bases. This CDR3 reads CASSYSGGFTDTQYF. For the CDR3, the DNA is TGTGCCAGCAGCTATAGCGGGGGTTTCACAGATACGCAGTATTTT.

DNA for the CDR3: TGCAGCGTTGAAGATCGAGGCCCCGGGGAGCTGTTTTTT. Its protein product is CSVEDRGPGELFF. The rearrangement links TRBV29-1 to TRBJ2-2; D gene uncertain. Trimming removed 0 bases from V and 6 bases from J, with 8 bases in between. The CDR3 has 13 amino acids. In germline, CDR1 is SQVTM, CDR2 ANQGSEA.

The chain joins TRBV2 to TRBJ2-7; 7 nucleotides line up with TRBD2. J lost 3 bases, V lost 7 bases, and 6 bases had no gene match. The CDR3 consists of 13 residues. Germline lookup yields CDR1 SNHLY and CDR2 FYNNEI. CDR3 DNA sequence: TGTGCCAGCACCAAGACTAGCTACTACGAGCAGTACTTC. As protein: CASTKTSYYEQYF.

The V call is TRBV2, the J call TRBJ2-1; D may be TRBD2 (6 bases). Trimming removed 6 bases at V and 6 bases at J, with 21 bases between. The CDR3 runs to 16 residues. CDR1 and CDR2 (germline): SNHLY, FYNNEI. The CDR3 loop reads CASRSSRLATFNEQFF. CDR3 DNA: TGTGCCAGCAGATCTTCTCGTCTAGCGACTTTCAATGAGCAGTTCTTC.

V usage is TRBV6-6 and J usage is TRBJ2-7; 8 bases are a match to TRBD1. From germline, CDR1 is MNHNY and CDR2 SVGAGI (reference sequence). The CDR3 spans 16 residues. With 4 bases clipped from V and 7 bases from J, the junction kept 15 bases outside the gene matches. CDR3 sequence: CASSLTGAGSRTEQYF. Written as DNA, the CDR3 is TGTGCCAGCAGTTTGACAGGGGCGGGGTCCCGAACGGAGCAGTACTTC.

The gene calls are TRBV5-6 and TRBJ1-5; the match to TRBD1 covers 11 bases. The trim removed 3 bases at V and 4 bases at J, leaving 3 bases unmatched. The CDR3 consists of 15 residues. CDR1 is SGHDT, CDR2 YYEEEE, per germline. Written as DNA, the CDR3 is TGTGCCAGCAGCTCCTGGGACAGGGGGAATCAGCCCCAGCATTTT. Encoded protein: CASSSWDRGNQPQHF.

The V and J genes are TRBV2 and TRBJ2-5; D is uncertain. Trimming cost V 1 base and J 7 bases, with 13 bases left between them. Germline V CDR1 and CDR2: SNHLY, FYNNEI. This CDR3 spans 14 amino acids. Written as DNA, the CDR3 is TGTGCCAGCAGTGAAGGGGTTAGCATGGGGACCCAGTACTTC. Its translation is CASSEGVSMGTQYF.

This sequence joins TRBV27 and TRBJ2-5, with TRBD1 as a possible D gene (6 bases). Germline V gene lookup returns CDR1 MNHEY and CDR2 SMNVEV (reference sequence). The CDR3 totals 14 residues. Trimming took off 2 bases at V and 7 bases at J, with 14 bases between the two ends. The CDR3 region is CASSLNGGAGTQYF. Here the CDR3 DNA reads TGTGCCAGCAGTTTAAATGGGGGCGCGGGGACCCAGTACTTC.

The chain recombines TRBV7-9 with TRBJ2-3, with 7 bases identical to TRBD1. Germline V gene sequence: CDR1 SEHNR, CDR2 FQNEAQ (reference sequence). J gave up 1 base and V 2 bases, and 0 bases lay outside the gene matches. The CDR3 is 14 amino acids. CDR3 coding DNA: TGTGCCAGCAGCTTACAGGGGGGCACAGATACGCAGTATTTT. Encoded protein: CASSLQGGTDTQYF.

CDR3 sequence reads: CASSPDRDRDGYTF. The CDR3, as DNA: TGTGCCAGCAGCCCCGACCGGGACAGGGATGGCTACACCTTC. The chain joins TRBV7-2 to TRBJ1-2; 9 nucleotides match TRBD1. The CDR3 contains 14 residues. The V gene end was trimmed by 5 bases and the J gene end by 6 bases; junction bases not matched to a gene: 7. Germline-derived CDR1 and CDR2 are SGHTA and FQGNSA. The full variable domain, in which reference TRBV7-2 and TRBJ1-2 provide the parts outside the CDR3, is GAGVSQSPSNKVTEKGKDVELRCDPISGHTALYWYRQSLGQGLEFLIYFQGNSAPDKSGLPSDRFSAERTGGSVSTLTIQRTQQEDSAVYLCASSPDRDRDGYTFGSGTRLTVV.

This clone showed up just a few times. The J gene is TRBJ2-2, the V gene TRBV2; 7 positions agree with TRBD2. Germline V lookup: CDR1 SNHLY, CDR2 FYNNEI. The J segment lost 7 bases and the V segment lost 5 bases, leaving 13 bases of the junction unmatched. The CDR3 sequence is 16 residues long. CDR3 sequence reads: CASSTRGGEGFGELFF. The CDR3 DNA follows: TGTGCCAGCAGTACCCGGGGAGGGGAAGGTTTCGGGGAGCTGTTTTTT.

As DNA, the CDR3 is TGTGCCAGCAGTCCCGGACTGAAAAACCCCTACGAGCAGTACTTC. It encodes CASSPGLKNPYEQYF. This chain joins TRBV27 and TRBJ2-7; TRBD2 is a possible D gene (5 bases). Germline V CDR1 and CDR2: MNHEY, SMNVEV (reference sequence). V was cut by 5 bases and J by 2 bases, with 16 bases left in between. The CDR3 contains 15 residues.

The chain has TRBV27 and TRBJ1-2, with 12 bases fitting TRBD1. V shed 8 bases and J 5 bases; nucleotides not matched to a gene: 12. The CDR3 is made up of 16 amino acids. Germline V gene sequence: CDR1 MNHEY, CDR2 SMNVEV (reference sequence). The DNA for the CDR3 is TGTGCCAGCCGCGATGGGGGACAGGGGGCGCTTTATGGCTACACCTTC. This sequence encodes CASRDGGQGALYGYTF.